This T cell receptor (beta chain) comes out of a study of blood T cell repertoires in COVID-19. V was shortened by 0 bases and J by 2 bases, with 13 bases between the two germline ends. The CDR3 spans 16 residues. Germline CDR1 reads MNHEY; CDR2 reads SVGAGI. TCRdb's table, derived via immunoSEQ multiplex PCR, lists solely in-frame clones and lacks some. Found here are roughly 260,000 clones, around four fifths of them singletons; the top ten hold approximately 4%. The sample consisted of PBMCs or T cells enriched from blood (not recorded which). The chain combines TRBV6-5 with TRBJ2-5; D might be TRBD2 (5 bases). This sequence was found in a woman aged 40 to 50 who had been exposed to COVID-19. CDR3 sequence reads: CASSYSTGMGQETQYF. The DNA for the CDR3 is TGTGCCAGCAGTTACTCGACGGGGATGGGGCAAGAGACCCAGTACTTC.